Below, 9 T cell receptor beta chains from the same sample are listed, as sequenced in a study of blood T cells in healthy people across ages. Primers used in a second PCR of roughly 6 to 11 cycles were a sample-barcoded 5' primer and a J-beta primer mix. Each CDR3 protein is one row after TCRdb ran MiXCR on the 5' RACE reads. The data hold about 1 million distinct CDR3 sequences, with more than 40% observed a single time. Sequences were obtained from blood. These receptors were collected from a woman between 55 and 75 years old in good health.

This clonotype was seen ten or more times. CDR3 loop: CASSRGTGIGETQYF. CDR3 sequence (DNA): TGTGCCAGCAGCCGGGGGACAGGGATAGGAGAGACCCAGTACTTC. V gene TRBV9 combines with J gene TRBJ2-5, with TRBD1 identical over 9 bases. The CDR3 is 15 residues long. Germline trimming cut 4 bases from V and 4 bases from J; bases unmatched to any gene: 8. Germline V CDR1 and CDR2: SGDLS, YYNGEE.

The V gene is TRBV10-3, the J gene TRBJ2-2; 10 nucleotides agree with TRBD1. J was trimmed by 2 bases and V by 0 bases; bases with no gene match: 3. The CDR3 runs 17 residues. Germline CDR1 ENHRY, CDR2 SYGVKD. In nucleotides, the CDR3 is TGTGCCATCAGTGAGTCTGAGACAGGGGGCAACACCGGGGAGCTGTTTTTT. This translates into CAISESETGGNTGELFF.

This clonotype was seen more than once but under ten times. The chain is built from TRBV13 and TRBJ2-7; perhaps TRBD1 as D (6 bases). Germline CDR1 PRHDT, CDR2 FYEKMQ (reference sequence). V was trimmed by 7 bases and J by 0 bases, leaving 13 bases between them. CDR3 length equals 14 residues. The CDR3 sequence is CASTLGQSSYEQYF. DNA of the CDR3: TGTGCCAGCACCCTCGGACAGAGCTCCTACGAGCAGTACTTC.

V gene TRBV29-1 combines with J gene TRBJ2-5; 7 positions match TRBD1. Trimming cost V 7 bases and J 5 bases; bases outside gene matches: 7. Germline loops: CDR1 SQVTM, CDR2 ANQGSEA. CDR3 size: 12 residues. CDR3 loop: CSGRDSWETQYF. The CDR3 DNA follows: TGCAGCGGCCGGGACAGTTGGGAGACCCAGTACTTC.

Of note for this clonotype: A read error may be the cause here, since a much bigger clone is one base away. The chain combines TRBV29-1 with TRBJ2-7; D gene uncertain. Trimming removed 6 bases from V and 12 bases from J, with 21 bases in between. CDR1 and CDR2 from the germline V gene are SQVTM and ANQGSEA. The CDR3 consists of 12 residues. CDR3 sequence: CSVWAQQETRYF. Here the CDR3 DNA reads TGCAGCGTCTGGGCCCAGCAAGAGACCCGGTACTTC.

This chain connects TRBV5-6 to TRBJ2-1, with TRBD2 matching 9 bases. The CDR3 length is 16 residues. Germline V lookup: CDR1 SGHDT, CDR2 YYEEEE. J lost 2 bases, V lost 5 bases, and 8 bases had no gene match. For the CDR3, the DNA is TGTGCCAGCAGGTTAGGGCGGGAGGGCCCCTACAATGAGCAGTTCTTC. Translation gives CASRLGREGPYNEQFF.

This clonotype was detected ten times or more. The chain carries TRBV5-6 and TRBJ2-3; unclear D gene. Trimming stripped 3 bases from V and 5 bases from J, with 10 bases between. Germline V gene sequence: CDR1 SGHDT, CDR2 YYEEEE. This CDR3 region has 13 residues. Here the CDR3 DNA reads TGTGCCAGCAGCTCCCCGGCCGGAGATACGCAGTATTTT. Its translation is CASSSPAGDTQYF.

This clonotype was seen a handful of times. The rearrangement joins TRBV20-1 to TRBJ2-3, with 8 bases matching TRBD2. The CDR3 is 14 amino acids. V shed 5 bases, J shed 4 bases, and the junction held 8 bases outside the gene matches. Germline CDR1 DFQATT, CDR2 SNEGSKA (reference sequence). DNA for the CDR3: TGCAGTGCTGAACTAGCGGAGAGCGCAGATACGCAGTATTTT. Its protein is CSAELAESADTQYF.

The CDR3 sequence: CASSVSLSTSTDTQYF. The CDR3 nucleotides are TGTGCCAGCAGCGTTTCCCTCTCTACTAGCACAGATACGCAGTATTTT. The rearrangement links TRBV9 to TRBJ2-3; no clear D gene. Germline loops: CDR1 SGDLS, CDR2 YYNGEE. CDR3 length: 16 residues. The germline V and J ends were trimmed by 2 bases and 0 bases, with 13 bases remaining between them.